The text below deals with one TCR beta chain. Its specificity is not known. This CDR3 has 14 residues. Trimming took 5 bases from V and 7 from J; bases not matched to a gene: 8. Germline V gene sequence: CDR1 MNHEY, CDR2 SMNVEV (reference sequence). Profiled with immunoSEQ multiplex PCR; TCRdb holds only in-frame clones, not every one. This repertoire shows 35,000 to 45,000 clones, around 92% found once; its top ten account for about 12%. This entry belongs to a study of T cells in tuberculosis. Study-wide background: In South Africa, adults with active tuberculosis were compared with IGRA-negative and latently infected IGRA-positive adolescents. Study-level findings and limits: Using the GMM-specific repertoire gave around 87% accuracy versus roughly 68% with motifs. Cases with active tuberculosis were adults, while controls were adolescents.

This receptor was obtained from a donor aged 10 to 29 with latent tuberculosis or without tuberculosis infection. Some clones in this sample may be carry-over from other donors' samples. The sequenced sample was PBMCs. The chain combines TRBV27 with TRBJ2-7; 10 nucleotides align to TRBD1. The CDR3 DNA follows: TGTGCCAGCAGTCTGATGGACAGGGGGTGGGAGCAGTACTTC. As protein: CASSLMDRGWEQYF.